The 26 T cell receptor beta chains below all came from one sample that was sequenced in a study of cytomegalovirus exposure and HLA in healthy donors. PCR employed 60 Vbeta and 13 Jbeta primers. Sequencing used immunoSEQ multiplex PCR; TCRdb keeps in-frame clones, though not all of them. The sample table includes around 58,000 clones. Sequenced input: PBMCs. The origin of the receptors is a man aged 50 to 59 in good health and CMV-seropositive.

DNA for the CDR3: TGTGCCAGCAGTTTAGCGGGGGGGAGCAATGAAAAACTGTTTTTT. This sequence encodes CASSLAGGSNEKLFF. The V and J genes are TRBV28 and TRBJ1-4; D is perhaps TRBD1 (5 bases). V dropped 2 bases and J dropped 5 bases, with 12 bases sitting between them. Germline CDR1 is MDHEN and CDR2 is SYDVKM. The CDR3 is 15 amino acids.

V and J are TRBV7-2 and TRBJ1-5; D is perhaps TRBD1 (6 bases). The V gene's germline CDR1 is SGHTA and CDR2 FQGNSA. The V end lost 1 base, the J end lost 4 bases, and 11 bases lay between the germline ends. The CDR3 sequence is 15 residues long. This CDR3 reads CASSLVRGTNQPQHF. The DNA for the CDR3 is TGTGCCAGCAGCTTAGTGCGGGGGACAAATCAGCCCCAGCATTTT.

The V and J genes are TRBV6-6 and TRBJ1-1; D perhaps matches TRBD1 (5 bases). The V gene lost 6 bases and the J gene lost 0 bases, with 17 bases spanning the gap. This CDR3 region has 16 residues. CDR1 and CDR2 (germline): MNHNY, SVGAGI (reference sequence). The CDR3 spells CASRLDSARVNTEAFF. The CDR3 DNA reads TGTGCCAGCAGGCTCGACAGTGCTAGGGTGAACACTGAAGCTTTCTTT.

CDR3 in DNA: TGTGCCAGCAGTTCATACGACAGGGACAATGAGCAGTTCTTC. It specifies CASSSYDRDNEQFF. The chain links TRBV28 to TRBJ2-1, with 7 nucleotides matching TRBD1. Trimming at V came to 4 bases and at J to 5 bases, leaving 5 bases not matched to a gene. CDR1 MDHEN and CDR2 SYDVKM come from the germline V gene. The CDR3 extends over 14 amino acids.

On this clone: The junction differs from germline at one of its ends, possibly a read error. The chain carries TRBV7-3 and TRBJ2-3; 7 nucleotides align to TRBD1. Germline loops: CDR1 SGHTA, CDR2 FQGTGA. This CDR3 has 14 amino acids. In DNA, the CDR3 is TGTGCCAGCAGCCTAACAGGGGTTGGAGATACGCAGTATTTT. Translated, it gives CASSLTGVGDTQYF.

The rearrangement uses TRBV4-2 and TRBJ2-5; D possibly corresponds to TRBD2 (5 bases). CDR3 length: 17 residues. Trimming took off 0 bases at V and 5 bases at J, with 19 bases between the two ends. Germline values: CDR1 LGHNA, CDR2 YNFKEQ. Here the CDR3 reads CASSQEGSGKGGETQYF. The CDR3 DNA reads TGTGCCAGCAGCCAAGAGGGGTCCGGGAAAGGTGGGGAGACCCAGTACTTC.

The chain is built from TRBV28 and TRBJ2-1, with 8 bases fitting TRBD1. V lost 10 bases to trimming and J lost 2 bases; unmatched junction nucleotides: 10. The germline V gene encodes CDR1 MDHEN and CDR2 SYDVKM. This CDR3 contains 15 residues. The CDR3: CATATRTGPYNEQFF. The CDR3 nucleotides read TGTGCCACCGCGACCCGGACAGGGCCCTACAATGAGCAGTTCTTC.

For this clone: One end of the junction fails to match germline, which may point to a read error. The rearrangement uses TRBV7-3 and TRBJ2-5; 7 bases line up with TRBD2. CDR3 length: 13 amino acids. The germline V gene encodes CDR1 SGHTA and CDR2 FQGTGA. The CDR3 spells CASSLGLRENQYF. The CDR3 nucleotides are TGTGCCAGCAGCTTGGGGTTGCGGGAGAACCAGTACTTC.

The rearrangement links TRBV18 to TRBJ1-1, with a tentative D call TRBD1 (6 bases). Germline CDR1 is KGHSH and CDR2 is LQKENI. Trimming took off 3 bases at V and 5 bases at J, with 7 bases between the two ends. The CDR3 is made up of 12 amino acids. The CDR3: CASSPQGTEAFF. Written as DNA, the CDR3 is TGTGCCAGCTCACCCCAGGGGACTGAAGCTTTCTTT.

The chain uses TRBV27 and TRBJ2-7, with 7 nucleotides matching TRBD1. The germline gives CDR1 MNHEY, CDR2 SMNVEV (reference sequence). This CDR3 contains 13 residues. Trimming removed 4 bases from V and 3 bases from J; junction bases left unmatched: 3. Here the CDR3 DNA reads TGTGCCAGCAGTTGGAACAGGGGCTACGAGCAGTACTTC. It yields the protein CASSWNRGYEQYF.

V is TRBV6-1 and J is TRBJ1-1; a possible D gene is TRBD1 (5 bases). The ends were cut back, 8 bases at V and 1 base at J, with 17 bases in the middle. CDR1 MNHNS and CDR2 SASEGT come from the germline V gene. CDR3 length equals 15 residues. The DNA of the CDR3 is TGTGCCAGCTCATCCTCGCACGGACAGAACACTGAAGCTTTCTTT. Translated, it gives CASSSSHGQNTEAFF.

CDR3 loop: CASSLAARPYEQYF. CDR3 coding DNA: TGCGCCAGCAGCTTGGCCGCCAGGCCCTACGAGCAGTACTTC. The J gene is TRBJ2-7, the V gene TRBV5-1, with D hard to call. V shed 0 bases and J shed 2 bases, with 9 bases lying between them. Germline lookup yields CDR1 SGHRS and CDR2 YFSETQ. This CDR3 is built from 14 residues.

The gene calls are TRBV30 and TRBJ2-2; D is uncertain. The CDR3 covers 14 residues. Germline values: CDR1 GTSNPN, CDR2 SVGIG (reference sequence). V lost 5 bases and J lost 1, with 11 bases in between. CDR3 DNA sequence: TGTGCCTGGGGTTTGACAAGGAACACCGGGGAGCTGTTTTTT. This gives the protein CAWGLTRNTGELFF.

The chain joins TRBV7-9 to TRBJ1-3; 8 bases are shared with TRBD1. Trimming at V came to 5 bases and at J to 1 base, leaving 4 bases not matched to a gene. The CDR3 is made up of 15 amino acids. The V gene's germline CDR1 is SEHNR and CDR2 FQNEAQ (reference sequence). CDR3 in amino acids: CASSPRTGSGNTIYF. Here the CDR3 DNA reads TGTGCCAGCAGCCCACGGACAGGGTCTGGAAACACCATATATTTT.

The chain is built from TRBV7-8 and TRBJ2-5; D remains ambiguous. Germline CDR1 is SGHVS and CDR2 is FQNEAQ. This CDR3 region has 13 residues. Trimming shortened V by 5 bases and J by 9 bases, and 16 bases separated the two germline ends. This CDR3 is CASSASVALSQYF. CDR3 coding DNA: TGTGCCAGCAGCGCCTCGGTCGCCCTTTCCCAGTACTTC.

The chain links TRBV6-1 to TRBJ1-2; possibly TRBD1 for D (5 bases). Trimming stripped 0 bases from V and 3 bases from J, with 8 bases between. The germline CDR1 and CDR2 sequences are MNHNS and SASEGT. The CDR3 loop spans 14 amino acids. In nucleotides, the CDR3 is TGTGCCAGCAGTGAAGCGGGGCGGCACTATGGCTACACCTTC. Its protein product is CASSEAGRHYGYTF.

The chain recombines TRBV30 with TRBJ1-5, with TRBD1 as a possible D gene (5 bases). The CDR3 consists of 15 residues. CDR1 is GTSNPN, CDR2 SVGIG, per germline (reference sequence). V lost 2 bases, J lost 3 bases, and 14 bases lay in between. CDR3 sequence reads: CAWSTTGGINQPQHF. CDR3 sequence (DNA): TGTGCCTGGAGTACAACGGGGGGAATCAATCAGCCCCAGCATTTT.

The CDR3 protein is CASSLGWTGGTEAFF. CDR3 coding DNA: TGCGCCAGCAGCTTGGGGTGGACAGGGGGCACTGAAGCTTTCTTT. The V gene is TRBV5-1, the J gene TRBJ1-1; TRBD1 matches 10 bases. Per germline, CDR1 SGHRS and CDR2 YFSETQ. The length of the CDR3 is 15 residues. Unmatched junction bases numbered 3, after V lost 0 bases and J lost 4 bases.

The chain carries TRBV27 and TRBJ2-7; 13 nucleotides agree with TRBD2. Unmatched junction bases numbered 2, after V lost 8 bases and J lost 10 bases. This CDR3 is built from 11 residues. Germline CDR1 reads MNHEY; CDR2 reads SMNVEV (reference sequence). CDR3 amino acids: CASRTSGRQYF. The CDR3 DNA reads TGTGCCAGCCGGACTAGCGGGAGACAGTACTTC.

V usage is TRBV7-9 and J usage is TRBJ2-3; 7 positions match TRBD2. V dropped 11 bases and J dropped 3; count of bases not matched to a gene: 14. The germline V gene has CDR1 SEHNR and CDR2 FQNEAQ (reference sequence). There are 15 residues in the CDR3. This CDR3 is CAGTFGGAGTDTQYF. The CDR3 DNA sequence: TGTGCCGGGACCTTCGGAGGAGCGGGGACAGATACGCAGTATTTT. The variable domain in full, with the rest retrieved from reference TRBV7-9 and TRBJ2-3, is DTGVSQNPRHKITKRGQNVTFRCDPISEHNRLYWYRQTLGQGPEFLTYFQNEAQLEKSRLLSDRFSAERPKGSFSTLEIQRTEQGDSAMYLCAGTFGGAGTDTQYFGPGTRLTVL.

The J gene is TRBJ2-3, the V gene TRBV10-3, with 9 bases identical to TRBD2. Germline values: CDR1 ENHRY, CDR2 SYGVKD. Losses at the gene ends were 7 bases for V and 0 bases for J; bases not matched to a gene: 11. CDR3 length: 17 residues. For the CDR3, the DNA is TGTGCCATCACCCCCCGTTCTAGCGGGATTAGCACAGATACGCAGTATTTT. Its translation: CAITPRSSGISTDTQYF.

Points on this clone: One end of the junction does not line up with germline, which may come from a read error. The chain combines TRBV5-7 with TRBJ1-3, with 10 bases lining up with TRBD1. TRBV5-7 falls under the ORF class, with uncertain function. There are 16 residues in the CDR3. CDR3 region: CASSLRDRGGGNNIYF. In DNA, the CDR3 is TGTGCCAGCAGCTTGAGGGACAGGGGTGGAGGAAACAACATATATTTT.

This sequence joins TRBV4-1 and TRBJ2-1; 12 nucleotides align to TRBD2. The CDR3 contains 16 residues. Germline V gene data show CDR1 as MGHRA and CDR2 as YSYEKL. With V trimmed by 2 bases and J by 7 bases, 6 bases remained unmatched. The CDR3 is CASSQRQTSGSNEQFF. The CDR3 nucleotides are TGCGCCAGCAGCCAACGGCAGACTAGCGGGAGTAATGAGCAGTTCTTC.

In DNA form, the CDR3 reads TGTGCCAGTCGGCGGGAGGGCCAAAAGGTTGAGCAGTTCTTC. Encoded protein: CASRREGQKVEQFF. This chain connects TRBV19 to TRBJ2-1; 9 nucleotides match TRBD2. The CDR3 spans 14 residues. The junction had 11 bases not matched to a gene; V was cut back by 8 bases and J by 9 bases. The germline gives CDR1 LNHDA, CDR2 SQIVND (reference sequence).

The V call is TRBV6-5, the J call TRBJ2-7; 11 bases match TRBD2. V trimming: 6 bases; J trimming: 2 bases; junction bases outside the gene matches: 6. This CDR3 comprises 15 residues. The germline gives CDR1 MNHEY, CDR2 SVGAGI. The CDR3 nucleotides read TGTGCCAGCAGCCCATCACTAGCGGGAGCCTACGAGCAGTACTTC. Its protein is CASSPSLAGAYEQYF.

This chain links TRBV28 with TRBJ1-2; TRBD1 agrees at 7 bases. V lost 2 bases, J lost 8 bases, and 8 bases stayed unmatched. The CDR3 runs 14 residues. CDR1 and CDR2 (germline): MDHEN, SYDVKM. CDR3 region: CASSLKGTAYGYTF. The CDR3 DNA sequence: TGTGCCAGCAGTTTAAAGGGGACAGCCTACGGCTACACCTTC.